Shown below are 5 T cell receptor beta chains from a single sample sequenced in a study of technical replicates of blood from a handful of donors. Some clones are missing from TCRdb's copy, which holds only in-frame ones; the method was immunoSEQ multiplex PCR. This sample has about 80,000 clones, with 95% to 98% found just once. The sequenced material came from T cells isolated from PBMCs. The receptors derive from a human donor in good health.

This clone was counted once. The rearrangement links TRBV7-9 to TRBJ2-7; D call uncertain. The CDR3 extends over 12 amino acids. V was pared by 4 bases and J by 4 bases, with 8 bases between. CDR1 SEHNR and CDR2 FQNEAQ come from the germline V gene (reference sequence). DNA of the CDR3: TGTGCCAGCAGCTCCAGTCCGTACGAGCAGTACTTC. Protein sequence: CASSSSPYEQYF.

The rearrangement uses TRBV7-9 and TRBJ2-7, with D hard to call. Trimming pared 7 bases from V and 3 bases from J, leaving 7 bases between. Germline values: CDR1 SEHNR, CDR2 FQNEAQ (reference sequence). The CDR3 has 11 residues. Here the CDR3 DNA reads TGTGCCAGCACTTATATCTACGAGCAGTACTTC. This codes for CASTYIYEQYF.

CDR3 bases: TGTGCCAGCAGCACCGGACAGGGGGCGCGTGAAGAGCAGTTCTTC. Its protein product is CASSTGQGAREEQFF. The rearrangement uses TRBV5-8 and TRBJ2-1; 11 nucleotides line up with TRBD1. This CDR3 spans 15 amino acids. J gave up 10 bases and V 4 bases, and 10 bases lay outside the gene matches. CDR1 and CDR2 from the germline V gene are SGHTS and YDEGEE.

The chain recombines TRBV23-1 with TRBJ1-5; tentative D call: TRBD1 (5 bases). TRBV23-1 is known as an ORF, though its function is uncertain. The CDR3 loop spans 16 amino acids. V was shortened by 4 bases and J by 8 bases, with 21 bases between the two germline ends. This CDR3 reads CASSPPQADPREPQHF. The CDR3 DNA reads as TGCGCCAGCAGTCCGCCCCAGGCGGATCCCAGGGAGCCCCAGCATTTT.

V and J are TRBV25-1 and TRBJ1-2; D unresolved. Germline values: CDR1 MGHDK, CDR2 SYGVNS. This CDR3 spans 15 amino acids. V lost 3 bases to trimming and J lost 0 bases, with 11 bases between them. The CDR3 loop is CASSDTATSNYGYTF. CDR3 DNA sequence: TGTGCCAGCAGTGACACAGCTACCTCTAACTATGGCTACACCTTC.